This T cell receptor (beta chain) was obtained from a study of siplizumab effects on memory and regulatory T cells. Study-wide results and limits: Unstimulated subsets captured only a minor fraction of alloreactive clones. It was never confirmed that proliferating Tregs from siplizumab cultures were suppressive.

The CDR3 totals 14 residues. The germline gives CDR1 SGHRS, CDR2 YFSETQ. Trimming removed 4 bases from V and 3 bases from J; junction bases left unmatched: 3. The method was immunoSEQ multiplex PCR; TCRdb's version includes in-frame clones alone and lacks a portion of them. There are about 100,000 clones in the sample; 92% occur only once, and approximately 0.71% lies in the top ten. This clone was counted once. The target antigen is unknown. The chain has TRBV5-1 and TRBJ2-3, with 9 nucleotides matching TRBD1. The TCR comes from a human donor in good health. The specimen sequenced was Tregs sorted from blood. The DNA of the CDR3 is TGCGCCAGCAGCCGGGACAGGGCAACAGATACGCAGTATTTT. Amino acid sequence: CASSRDRATDTQYF.